The entry below gives a single TCR beta chain sequence along with its context. This entry comes from a study of control samples from healthy donors and cancer patients. Some clones are missing from TCRdb's copy, which holds only in-frame ones; the method was immunoSEQ multiplex PCR. The table includes a few hundred thousand clones, 75% to 95% detected once. This sequence was found in a man aged 40-49 years with head and neck cancer. The sequencing input was PBMCs.

CDR3 DNA: TGTGCCAGCAGCGGCCCGGGACAGGGGGCGGGTGGCTACACCTTC. It codes for CASSGPGQGAGGYTF. This rearrangement joins TRBV9 to TRBJ1-2; 12 bases match TRBD1. The CDR3 length is 15 residues. Losses at the gene ends were 3 bases for V and 7 bases for J; bases not matched to a gene: 7. Germline CDR1 reads SGDLS; CDR2 reads YYNGEE.